What follows are 16 T cell receptor beta chains derived from one specimen sequenced in a study of PD-1 blockade in classical Hodgkin lymphoma. There was relapse after autologous stem cell transplantation in every patient, and there was variation in brentuximab vedotin exposure. The table came from immunoSEQ multiplex PCR; TCRdb's copy has only in-frame clones and leaves some out. The repertoire holds 20,000 to 25,000 clones, with more than 60% as singletons. The material sequenced was peripheral blood mononuclear cells (PBMCs), taken before the second cycle of nivolumab. All receptors derive from a human donor with classical Hodgkin lymphoma.

The gene calls are TRBV5-5 and TRBJ2-7; TRBD1 aligns across 8 bases. With V trimmed by 0 bases and J by 6 bases, 8 bases remained unmatched. This CDR3 is 15 amino acids long. CDR1 SGHKS and CDR2 YYEKEE come from the germline V gene (reference sequence). In nucleotides, the CDR3 is TGTGCCAGCAGCTTGGATGGACAGGGTGGTCTCGAGCAGTACTTC. Encoded protein: CASSLDGQGGLEQYF.

The chain combines TRBV29-1 with TRBJ1-2; no firm D call. The CDR3 spans 13 residues. V was clipped by 5 bases and J by 8 bases, with 18 bases between them. Germline values: CDR1 SQVTM, CDR2 ANQGSEA. CDR3 sequence: CSVLFGEADGYTF. Written as DNA, the CDR3 is TGCAGCGTTCTATTCGGGGAGGCCGACGGCTACACCTTC. Drawing the rest from reference TRBV29-1 and TRBJ1-2, the complete variable domain is SAVISQKPSRDICQRGTSLTIQCQVDSQVTMMFWYRQQPGQSLTLIATANQGSEATYESGFVIDKFPISRPNLTFSTLTVSNMSPEDSSIYLCSVLFGEADGYTFGSGTRLTVV.

The chain couples TRBV21-1 to TRBJ2-7. TRBV21-1 is a pseudogene. CDR3 length: 16 residues. The CDR3 is CASSTPPRGGKYEQYF. Written as DNA, the CDR3 is TGTGCCAGCAGCACGCCCCCCCGGGGCGGTAAATACGAGCAGTACTTC.

This clone was recorded once. V and J are TRBV7-9 and TRBJ2-5, with 8 bases aligning to TRBD1. The CDR3 totals 16 residues. Germline V gene sequence: CDR1 SEHNR, CDR2 FQNEAQ (reference sequence). After removal of 5 bases from V and 5 bases from J, the junction contained 13 bases not matched to a gene. The CDR3: CASSPPLLTGVETQYF. The DNA of the CDR3 is TGTGCCAGCAGCCCTCCTTTACTGACAGGGGTTGAGACCCAGTACTTC.

The table lists this clone with a count of one. V and J are TRBV5-6 and TRBJ2-1, with 8 bases lining up with TRBD2. The germline CDR1 and CDR2 sequences are SGHDT and YYEEEE. V lost 4 bases, J lost 1 base, and 4 bases stayed unmatched. This CDR3 is 15 amino acids long. CDR3 loop: CASSPGLASYNEQFF. The CDR3 bases are TGTGCCAGCAGCCCCGGACTAGCTTCCTACAATGAGCAGTTCTTC.

The chain carries TRBV6-1 and TRBJ1-4, with D possibly TRBD1 on 5 matching bases. The CDR3 consists of 13 residues. The germline gives CDR1 MNHNS, CDR2 SASEGT. V was shortened by 3 bases and J by 8 bases, with 10 bases between the two germline ends. In DNA, the CDR3 is TGTGCCAGCAGTGATTCAGGGTGGGAAAAACTGTTTTTT. Encoded protein: CASSDSGWEKLFF.

The chain couples TRBV28 to TRBJ2-2; TRBD1 matches at 9 bases. After removal of 3 bases from V and 7 bases from J, the junction contained 12 bases not matched to a gene. The CDR3 length is 17 residues. Germline V gives CDR1 MDHEN, CDR2 SYDVKM. CDR3 amino acids: CASSLVNPGTGYGELFF. CDR3 bases: TGTGCCAGCAGTTTGGTAAACCCCGGGACAGGGTACGGGGAGCTGTTTTTT.

V and J are TRBV2 and TRBJ2-3; D is unresolved. The V end lost 2 bases, the J end lost 4 bases, and 7 bases lay between the germline ends. Germline V gene sequence: CDR1 SNHLY, CDR2 FYNNEI. The CDR3 contains 13 residues. The CDR3, as DNA: TGTGCCAGCAGTGAACCCCTGTCAGATACGCAGTATTTT. It yields the protein CASSEPLSDTQYF.

The chain employs TRBV7-9 and TRBJ1-1; D is unresolved. The CDR3 is 15 residues long. From germline, CDR1 is SEHNR and CDR2 FQNEAQ (reference sequence). V lost 2 bases and J lost 0, with 10 bases in between. CDR3 sequence (DNA): TGTGCCAGCAGCTTATATCGTGATTTGAACACTGAAGCTTTCTTT. Translated, it gives CASSLYRDLNTEAFF.

The gene calls are TRBV13 and TRBJ2-5, with D perhaps TRBD2 (6 bases). V was trimmed by 3 bases and J by 5 bases, leaving 10 bases between them. The V gene's germline CDR1 is PRHDT and CDR2 FYEKMQ (reference sequence). The CDR3 consists of 13 residues. This CDR3 is CASSFLAWETQYF. CDR3 sequence (DNA): TGTGCCAGCAGCTTCCTAGCGTGGGAGACCCAGTACTTC.

The rearrangement uses TRBV7-8 and TRBJ1-1, with TRBD1 identical over 9 bases. Trimming removed 4 bases from V and 4 bases from J; junction bases left unmatched: 1. Germline V lookup: CDR1 SGHVS, CDR2 FQNEAQ. This CDR3 has 13 amino acids. The CDR3 bases are TGTGCCAGCAGCTGGACAGGGGCCACTGAAGCTTTCTTT. It encodes CASSWTGATEAFF. The complete variable domain, with remaining parts taken from reference TRBV7-8 and TRBJ1-1, reads GAGVSQSPRYKVAKRGQDVALRCDPISGHVSLFWYQQALGQGPEFLTYFQNEAQLDKSGLPSDRFFAERPEGSVSTLKIQRTQQEDSAVYLCASSWTGATEAFFGQGTRLTVV.

This chain connects TRBV19 to TRBJ2-1; no definite D call. Trimming took off 4 bases at V and 0 bases at J, with 13 bases between the two ends. In germline, CDR1 is LNHDA, CDR2 SQIVND (reference sequence). CDR3 size: 16 residues. The DNA for the CDR3 is TGTGCCAGTAGTAGCCCCCTCTCGAGCTCCTACAATGAGCAGTTCTTC. The encoded protein is CASSSPLSSSYNEQFF.

The genes are TRBV19 and TRBJ2-3, with a tentative D call TRBD1 (5 bases). The CDR3 runs 14 residues. The germline V and J ends were trimmed by 8 bases and 6 bases, with 18 bases remaining between them. Germline CDR1 and CDR2: LNHDA and SQIVND (reference sequence). The CDR3 spells CASSEIGAGDTQYF. The CDR3 DNA reads TGTGCCAGTTCGGAGATAGGGGCCGGGGATACGCAGTATTTT.

Note on this clone: The same CDR3 is also encoded by other DNA sequences in this sample. This chain links TRBV10-3 with TRBJ2-7; D is possibly TRBD2 (5 bases). Germline V gene sequence: CDR1 ENHRY, CDR2 SYGVKD. V was clipped by 0 bases and J by 5 bases, with 8 bases between them. This CDR3 contains 13 residues. CDR3 residues: CAISESGAHEQYF. The CDR3 nucleotides are TGTGCCATCAGTGAGTCGGGAGCGCACGAGCAGTACTTC.

The chain links TRBV6-5 to TRBJ1-2, with 9 bases that match TRBD1. CDR3 length: 14 amino acids. CDR1 and CDR2 (germline): MNHEY, SVGAGI. V lost 2 bases, J lost 6 bases, and 4 bases stayed unmatched. CDR3 amino acids: CASSYGTGLNGYTF. DNA of the CDR3: TGTGCCAGCAGTTACGGGACAGGGTTAAATGGCTACACCTTC.

The chain employs TRBV6-1 and TRBJ2-2, with D hard to call. V was trimmed by 7 bases and J by 7 bases, leaving 16 bases between them. The length of the CDR3 is 14 residues. CDR1 is MNHNS, CDR2 SASEGT, per germline. The CDR3 coding sequence is TGTGCCAGCACCACCACGTTGGAGATCGGGGAGCTGTTTTTT. Its protein is CASTTTLEIGELFF.